This TCR beta chain came from a study of pediatric ulcerative colitis. The rectum was sampled with one to two pinch biopsies at colonoscopy. Trimming cost V 6 bases and J 1 base, with 7 bases left between them. The CDR3 is made up of 13 amino acids. The germline CDR1 and CDR2 sequences are MNHNS and SASEGT. Generated by immunoSEQ multiplex PCR, the TCRdb table keeps only in-frame clones and is missing some. The sample has roughly 25,000 clones; over 65% are singletons. This chain joins TRBV6-1 and TRBJ1-3, with a weak D call TRBD1 (5 bases). This sequence was found in a boy between 10 and 17 years old with severe ulcerative colitis. The sample was gut tissue. This CDR3 is CASSEGSGNTIYF. In nucleotides, the CDR3 is TGTGCCAGCAGCGAGGGGTCTGGAAACACCATATATTTT.